These 30 T cell receptor beta chains were all obtained from the same sample, sequenced in a study of cytomegalovirus exposure and HLA in healthy donors. PCR used 60 Vbeta primers and 13 Jbeta primers. The method was immunoSEQ multiplex PCR; TCRdb's version includes in-frame clones alone and lacks a portion of them. The sample comprises about 130,000 clones, 70% to 90% of which are singletons, and around 18% rests with the top ten. The sequencing input was PBMCs. All receptors come from a man younger than 35 in good health and CMV-seropositive.

The chain is built from TRBV13 and TRBJ2-5; 10 nucleotides match TRBD2. The CDR3 consists of 19 residues. Germline loops: CDR1 PRHDT, CDR2 FYEKMQ (reference sequence). The junction had 13 bases not matched to a gene; V was cut back by 2 bases and J by 1 base. The CDR3 DNA follows: TGTGCCAGCAGCTTAAGTGCCTGGGTAGCGGGGGGCGTCCAAGAGACCCAGTACTTC. It yields the protein CASSLSAWVAGGVQETQYF.

The chain recombines TRBV7-6 with TRBJ1-2; a weak D match, TRBD1 (5 bases). Between the trimmed V and J ends, which lost 1 base and 4 bases, there was a span of 10 bases. CDR3 length: 14 residues. CDR1 SGHVS and CDR2 FNYEAQ come from the germline V gene. The CDR3 DNA follows: TGTGCCAGCAGCTTAGATGCGGGGCCCTATGGCTACACCTTC. The encoded protein is CASSLDAGPYGYTF.

This chain uses TRBV27 with TRBJ1-2; 9 positions match TRBD1. The CDR3 consists of 17 residues. Germline V CDR1 and CDR2: MNHEY, SMNVEV (reference sequence). The J segment lost 6 bases and the V segment lost 5 bases, leaving 16 bases of the junction unmatched. DNA of the CDR3: TGTGCCAGCAGTCTAACCCCAACCGGGACAGGGATAGATGGCTACACCTTC. It translates to CASSLTPTGTGIDGYTF.

The CDR3 nucleotides are TGTGCCATCAGTGAGCTAGAGGAGACCCAGTACTTC. Translated, it gives CAISELEETQYF. This rearrangement joins TRBV10-3 to TRBJ2-5, with D unclear. The CDR3 is made up of 12 amino acids. Germline-derived CDR1 and CDR2 are ENHRY and SYGVKD. V lost 2 bases, J lost 5 bases, and 6 bases lay in between.

This clone has just one count. V usage is TRBV9 and J usage is TRBJ1-2; 9 bases are a match to TRBD1. The germline CDR1 and CDR2 sequences are SGDLS and YYNGEE. The trim removed 3 bases at V and 2 bases at J, leaving 5 bases unmatched. This CDR3 contains 15 residues. CDR3 coding DNA: TGTGCCAGCAGCGGGGACAGGGCTACCAACTATGGCTACACCTTC. This codes for CASSGDRATNYGYTF.

The chain is built from TRBV30 and TRBJ1-1; 10 nucleotides align to TRBD1. The CDR3 is made up of 14 amino acids. With 5 bases clipped from V and 8 bases from J, the junction kept 11 bases outside the gene matches. CDR1 is GTSNPN and CDR2 is SVGIG in the germline V gene (reference sequence). The CDR3 here is CAWETGTGVTEAFF. Here the CDR3 DNA reads TGTGCCTGGGAAACCGGGACAGGGGTAACCGAAGCTTTCTTT. Complete variable domain (other parts from reference TRBV30 and TRBJ1-1): SQTIHQWPATLVQPVGSPLSLECTVEGTSNPNLYWYRQAAGRGLQLLFYSVGIGQISSEVPQNLSASRPQDRQFILSSKKLLLSDSGFYLCAWETGTGVTEAFFGQGTRLTVV.

The J gene is TRBJ1-4, the V gene TRBV11-2; 8 nucleotides align to TRBD1. Germline lookup yields CDR1 SGHAT and CDR2 FQNNGV. This CDR3 has 14 residues. The V and J ends lost 5 bases and 3 bases, in that order; junction bases with no gene match: 2. The CDR3 protein is CASSQTGANEKLFF. The CDR3 DNA sequence: TGTGCCAGCAGCCAGACAGGGGCTAATGAAAAACTGTTTTTT.

The rearrangement links TRBV7-8 to TRBJ1-1; D not certain. Between the trimmed V and J ends, which lost 5 bases and 0 bases, there was a span of 7 bases. Germline V gives CDR1 SGHVS, CDR2 FQNEAQ. This CDR3 has 13 residues. This chain's CDR3 is CASSTQVNTEAFF. The CDR3 DNA follows: TGTGCCAGCAGCACTCAGGTGAACACTGAAGCTTTCTTT.

This clone was found a few times. V is TRBV7-3 and J is TRBJ2-6; no clear D gene. Germline lookup yields CDR1 SGHTA and CDR2 FQGTGA. Between the trimmed V and J ends, which lost 4 bases and 4 bases, there was a span of 5 bases. CDR3 length: 13 residues. CDR3 coding DNA: TGTGCCAGCAGCTCCGGGGGGGCCAACGTCCTGACTTTC. Translated, it gives CASSSGGANVLTF.

The chain links TRBV6-1 to TRBJ1-4, with a weak D call TRBD1 (5 bases). The germline V gene encodes CDR1 MNHNS and CDR2 SASEGT. CDR3 length equals 14 residues. V was shortened by 6 bases and J by 3 bases, with 11 bases between the two germline ends. The CDR3 DNA reads as TGTGCCAGCAGGCGGGGGGTTGCTAATGAAAAACTGTTTTTT. Translation gives CASRRGVANEKLFF.

The V call is TRBV5-1, the J call TRBJ1-3; D is uncertain. V was cut by 4 bases and J by 0 bases, with 14 bases left in between. Germline loops: CDR1 SGHRS, CDR2 YFSETQ. The CDR3 is 16 residues long. In DNA, the CDR3 is TGCGCCAGCAGCGCCTATGGTCCCGTCTCTGGAAACACCATATATTTT. Its protein product is CASSAYGPVSGNTIYF.

J is TRBJ1-2 and V is TRBV27, with 7 positions matching TRBD1. Germline-derived CDR1 and CDR2 are MNHEY and SMNVEV (reference sequence). V was pared by 4 bases and J by 6 bases, with 14 bases of the junction left unmatched. The length of the CDR3 is 16 residues. CDR3 residues: CASSSLPPGTVDGYTF. CDR3 bases: TGTGCCAGCAGTTCCCTCCCCCCCGGGACAGTAGATGGCTACACCTTC.

The chain recombines TRBV7-8 with TRBJ2-1, with D perhaps TRBD2 (5 bases). Germline V lookup: CDR1 SGHVS, CDR2 FQNEAQ. V dropped 1 base and J dropped 4 bases, with 8 bases sitting between them. This CDR3 contains 14 residues. This chain's CDR3 is CASSLVPGYNEQFF. CDR3 bases: TGTGCCAGCAGCTTAGTTCCGGGGTACAATGAGCAGTTCTTC.

The rearrangement uses TRBV5-6 and TRBJ2-5; TRBD2 matches at 7 bases. With V trimmed by 6 bases and J by 5 bases, 10 bases remained unmatched. CDR1 is SGHDT, CDR2 YYEEEE, per germline. This CDR3 has 14 amino acids. CDR3 sequence (DNA): TGTGCCAGCACTCTGGGAGGGGAGGCTGAGACCCAGTACTTC. Protein product: CASTLGGEAETQYF.

The chain employs TRBV27 and TRBJ2-7, with TRBD1 matching 8 bases. The ends lost 5 bases at V and 2 bases at J; junction bases unmatched: 14. The germline gives CDR1 MNHEY, CDR2 SMNVEV (reference sequence). This CDR3 is built from 17 residues. Here the CDR3 reads CASSTDRVAASAYEQYF. The CDR3 DNA reads as TGTGCCAGCAGTACGGACAGGGTGGCGGCTTCGGCCTACGAGCAGTACTTC.

With respect to this clone: Other DNA sequences in the sample encode the same CDR3. The chain joins TRBV7-9 to TRBJ2-6, with unresolved D. The CDR3 spans 16 residues. Germline values: CDR1 SEHNR, CDR2 FQNEAQ (reference sequence). Trimming removed 5 bases from V and 2 bases from J, with 13 bases in between. This chain's CDR3 is CASSVLSNPGANVLTF. As DNA, the CDR3 is TGTGCCAGCAGCGTCCTATCTAACCCTGGGGCCAACGTCCTGACTTTC.

The chain carries TRBV5-4 and TRBJ2-2, with 14 bases identical to TRBD2. In germline, CDR1 is SGHNT, CDR2 YYREEE (reference sequence). The CDR3 contains 17 residues. V lost 3 bases and J lost 4; bases outside the gene matches: 5. The CDR3 nucleotides are TGTGCCAGCAGCTCGGGACTAGCGGGGGCTATCACCGGGGAGCTGTTTTTT. Its translation: CASSSGLAGAITGELFF.

V is TRBV30 and J is TRBJ1-2, with 7 bases aligning to TRBD1. Germline V gene sequence: CDR1 GTSNPN, CDR2 SVGIG (reference sequence). CDR3 length equals 11 residues. CDR3 sequence (DNA): TGTGGGGGACAGCTGGGCGATGGCTACACCTTC. Translation: CGGQLGDGYTF. Supplemented by reference TRBV30 and TRBJ1-2, the full variable domain reads SQTIHQWPATLVQPVGSPLSLECTVEGTSNPNLYWYRQAAGRGLQLLFYSVGIGQISSEVPQNLSASRPQDRQFILSSKKLLLSDSGFYLCGGQLGDGYTFGSGTRLTVV.

This chain connects TRBV5-4 to TRBJ2-1, with 9 bases fitting TRBD2. With 4 bases clipped from V and 7 bases from J, the junction kept 9 bases outside the gene matches. The germline gives CDR1 SGHNT, CDR2 YYREEE (reference sequence). The CDR3 consists of 15 residues. This CDR3 reads CASSPGLAGVNEQFF. The CDR3 DNA is TGTGCCAGCAGCCCTGGATTAGCGGGAGTGAATGAGCAGTTCTTC.

The chain couples TRBV25-1 to TRBJ2-7, with a possible D match to TRBD2 (5 bases). The CDR3 loop spans 18 amino acids. Germline CDR1 is MGHDK and CDR2 is SYGVNS. In nucleotides, the CDR3 is TGTGCGAAACTAAACGGAGGTGCCAGAGCTTTCCCCCCCCCAGAGCAGTACTTC. It codes for CAKLNGGARAFPPPEQYF.

The V gene is TRBV6-1, the J gene TRBJ1-1, with a tentative D call TRBD1 (5 bases). Germline V gives CDR1 MNHNS, CDR2 SASEGT. The CDR3 extends over 15 amino acids. The ends were cut back, 8 bases at V and 0 bases at J, with 16 bases in the middle. In DNA, the CDR3 is TGTGCCAGCTCAGCCAGGGCGTCCCTGAACACTGAAGCTTTCTTT. It is translated as CASSARASLNTEAFF.

The J gene is TRBJ2-7, the V gene TRBV6-1; a possible D gene is TRBD1 (6 bases). In germline, CDR1 is MNHNS, CDR2 SASEGT. The V and J ends lost 5 bases and 0 bases respectively, with 11 bases between them. CDR3 length equals 14 residues. Here the CDR3 reads CASSLDSFSYEQYF. The CDR3 region has the DNA TGTGCCAGCAGTTTGGACAGCTTCTCCTACGAGCAGTACTTC.

The chain links TRBV7-9 to TRBJ2-5; D gene uncertain. Germline CDR1 and CDR2: SEHNR and FQNEAQ (reference sequence). This CDR3 is built from 12 residues. Trimming cost V 7 bases and J 5 bases, with 11 bases left between them. The CDR3 DNA reads as TGTGCCAGCACCTCCGGTTGGGAGACCCAGTACTTC. This sequence encodes CASTSGWETQYF.

This chain links TRBV2 with TRBJ1-2; tentative D call: TRBD1 (6 bases). Germline V CDR1 and CDR2: SNHLY, FYNNEI. This CDR3 has 14 amino acids. Trimming stripped 3 bases from V and 4 bases from J, with 12 bases between. CDR3 sequence: CASSEVGTSYGYTF. Written as DNA, the CDR3 is TGTGCCAGCAGTGAGGTGGGGACATCCTATGGCTACACCTTC.

V usage is TRBV7-8 and J usage is TRBJ2-1, with D possibly TRBD2 on 7 matching bases. V was shortened by 1 base and J by 9 bases, with 16 bases between the two germline ends. Germline V CDR1 and CDR2: SGHVS, FQNEAQ. The CDR3 sequence is 15 residues long. As DNA, the CDR3 is TGTGCCAGCAGCTTAGGCGTGGGGGGGCGGGGTGAGCAGTTCTTC. Residues: CASSLGVGGRGEQFF.

The chain carries TRBV7-9 and TRBJ1-6, with no clear D. The germline gives CDR1 SEHNR, CDR2 FQNEAQ (reference sequence). The CDR3 spans 14 residues. Trimming shortened V by 2 bases and J by 0 bases, and 2 bases separated the two germline ends. The CDR3 coding sequence is TGTGCCAGCAGCTTATACTCCTATAATTCACCCCTCCACTTT. It specifies CASSLYSYNSPLHF. Drawing the rest from reference TRBV7-9 and TRBJ1-6, the complete variable domain is DTGVSQNPRHKITKRGQNVTFRCDPISEHNRLYWYRQTLGQGPEFLTYFQNEAQLEKSRLLSDRFSAERPKGSFSTLEIQRTEQGDSAMYLCASSLYSYNSPLHFGNGTRLTVT.

V is TRBV9 and J is TRBJ2-1, with TRBD2 matching 7 bases. V trimming: 0 bases; J trimming: 4 bases; junction bases outside the gene matches: 4. Germline lookup yields CDR1 SGDLS and CDR2 YYNGEE. The CDR3 totals 15 residues. Written as DNA, the CDR3 is TGTGCCAGCAGCGTAGGGGGGGGAATATACAATGAGCAGTTCTTC. Its translation: CASSVGGGIYNEQFF.

The chain employs TRBV27 and TRBJ2-1, with D tentatively TRBD1 (6 bases). The CDR3 sequence is 14 residues long. Between the trimmed V and J ends, which lost 2 bases and 3 bases, there was a span of 8 bases. Germline V gene lookup returns CDR1 MNHEY and CDR2 SMNVEV (reference sequence). The CDR3 sequence is CASSLTRGYNEQFF. CDR3 in DNA: TGTGCCAGCAGTTTAACCAGGGGCTACAATGAGCAGTTCTTC.

This chain links TRBV6-1 with TRBJ2-2; no reliable D call. This CDR3 comprises 15 residues. Germline V gene lookup returns CDR1 MNHNS and CDR2 SASEGT. V lost 1 base and J 0 bases, leaving 6 bases between the germline ends. For the CDR3, the DNA is TGTGCCAGCAGTGAAGGCGTCTCGAACACCGGGGAGCTGTTTTTT. This translates into CASSEGVSNTGELFF.

J is TRBJ2-4 and V is TRBV7-2; D is possibly TRBD2 (6 bases). Per the germline V gene, CDR1 is SGHTA and CDR2 is FQGNSA. The CDR3 length is 16 residues. V was cut by 5 bases and J by 2 bases, with 16 bases left in between. The CDR3 sequence is CASSEETGVPKNIQYF. CDR3 in DNA: TGTGCCAGCAGCGAAGAAACGGGAGTCCCCAAAAACATTCAGTACTTC.